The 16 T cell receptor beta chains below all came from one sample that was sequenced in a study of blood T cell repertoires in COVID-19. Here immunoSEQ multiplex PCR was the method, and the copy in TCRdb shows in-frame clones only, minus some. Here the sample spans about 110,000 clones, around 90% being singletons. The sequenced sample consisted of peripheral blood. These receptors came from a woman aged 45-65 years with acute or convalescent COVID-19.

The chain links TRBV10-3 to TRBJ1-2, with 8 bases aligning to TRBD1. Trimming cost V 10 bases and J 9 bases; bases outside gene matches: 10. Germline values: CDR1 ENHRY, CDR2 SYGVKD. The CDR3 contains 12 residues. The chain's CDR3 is CATRPGTGSYTF. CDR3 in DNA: TGTGCCACCCGTCCCGGGACAGGAAGCTACACCTTC.

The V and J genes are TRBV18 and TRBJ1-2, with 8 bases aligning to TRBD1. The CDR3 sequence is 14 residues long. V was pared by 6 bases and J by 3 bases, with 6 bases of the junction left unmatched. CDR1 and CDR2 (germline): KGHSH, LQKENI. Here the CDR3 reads CASSTGVGDYGYTF. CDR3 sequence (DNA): TGTGCCAGCTCGACAGGGGTAGGAGACTATGGCTACACCTTC.

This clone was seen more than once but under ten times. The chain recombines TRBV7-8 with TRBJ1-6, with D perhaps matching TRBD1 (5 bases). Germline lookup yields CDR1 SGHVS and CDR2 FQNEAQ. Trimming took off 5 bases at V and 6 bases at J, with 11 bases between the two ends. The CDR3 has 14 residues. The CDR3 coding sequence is TGTGCCAGCAGCCCCCGGGGGGGTAATTCACCCCTCCACTTT. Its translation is CASSPRGGNSPLHF. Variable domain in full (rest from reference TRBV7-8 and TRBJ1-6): GAGVSQSPRYKVAKRGQDVALRCDPISGHVSLFWYQQALGQGPEFLTYFQNEAQLDKSGLPSDRFFAERPEGSVSTLKIQRTQQEDSAVYLCASSPRGGNSPLHFGNGTRLTVT.

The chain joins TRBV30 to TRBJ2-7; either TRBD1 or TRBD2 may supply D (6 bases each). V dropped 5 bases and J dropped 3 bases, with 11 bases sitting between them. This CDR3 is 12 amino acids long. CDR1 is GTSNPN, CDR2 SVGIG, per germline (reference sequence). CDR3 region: CAWGRTDYEQYF. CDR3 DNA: TGTGCCTGGGGGAGGACAGACTACGAGCAGTACTTC.

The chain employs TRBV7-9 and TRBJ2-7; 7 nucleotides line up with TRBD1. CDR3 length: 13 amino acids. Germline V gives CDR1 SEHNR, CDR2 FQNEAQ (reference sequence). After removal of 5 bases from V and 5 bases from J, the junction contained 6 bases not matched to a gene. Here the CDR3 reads CASSAKGGHEQYF. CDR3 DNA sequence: TGTGCCAGCAGCGCGAAAGGGGGCCACGAGCAGTACTTC.

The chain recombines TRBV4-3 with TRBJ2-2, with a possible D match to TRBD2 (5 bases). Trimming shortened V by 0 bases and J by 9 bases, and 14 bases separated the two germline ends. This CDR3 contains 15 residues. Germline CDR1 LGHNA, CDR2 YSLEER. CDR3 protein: CASSQDQEGSWELFF. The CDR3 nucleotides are TGCGCCAGCAGCCAAGATCAAGAGGGTTCGTGGGAGCTGTTTTTT.

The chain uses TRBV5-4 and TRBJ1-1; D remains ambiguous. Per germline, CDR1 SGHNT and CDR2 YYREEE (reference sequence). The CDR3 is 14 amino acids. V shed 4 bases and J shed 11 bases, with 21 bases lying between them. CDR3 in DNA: TGTGCCAGCAGCCCGAAGCCAGCGGCCGTTTGGGCTTTCTTT. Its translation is CASSPKPAAVWAFF. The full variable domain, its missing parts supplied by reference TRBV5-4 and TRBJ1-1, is ETGVTQSPTHLIKTRGQQVTLRCSSQSGHNTVSWYQQALGQGPQFIFQYYREEENGRGNFPPRFSGLQFPNYSSELNVNALELDDSALYLCASSPKPAAVWAFFGQGTRLTVV.

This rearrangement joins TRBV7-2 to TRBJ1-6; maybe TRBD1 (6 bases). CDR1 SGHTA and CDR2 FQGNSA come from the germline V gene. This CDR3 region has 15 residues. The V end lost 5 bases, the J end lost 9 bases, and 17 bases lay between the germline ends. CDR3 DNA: TGTGCCAGCAGCCAAAACAGGGATCAGGGTTCACCCCTCCACTTT. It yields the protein CASSQNRDQGSPLHF.

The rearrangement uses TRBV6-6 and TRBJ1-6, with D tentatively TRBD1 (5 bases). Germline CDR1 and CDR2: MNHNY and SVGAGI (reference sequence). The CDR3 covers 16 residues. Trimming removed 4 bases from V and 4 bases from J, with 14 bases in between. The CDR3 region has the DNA TGTGCCAGCAGTTTCTCTGGGGGGGTGTATAATTCACCCCTCCACTTT. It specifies CASSFSGGVYNSPLHF.

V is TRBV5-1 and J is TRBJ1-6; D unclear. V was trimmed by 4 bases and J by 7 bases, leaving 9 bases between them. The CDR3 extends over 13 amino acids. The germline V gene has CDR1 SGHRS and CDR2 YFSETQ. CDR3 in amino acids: CASSERGNSPLHF. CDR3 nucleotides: TGCGCCAGCAGCGAGCGAGGGAATTCACCCCTCCACTTT.

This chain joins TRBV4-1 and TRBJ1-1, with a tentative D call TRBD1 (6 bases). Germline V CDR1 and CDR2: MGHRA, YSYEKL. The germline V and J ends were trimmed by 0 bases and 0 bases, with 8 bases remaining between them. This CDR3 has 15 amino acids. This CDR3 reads CASSQDSGVNTEAFF. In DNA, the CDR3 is TGCGCCAGCAGCCAAGATTCAGGGGTGAACACTGAAGCTTTCTTT.

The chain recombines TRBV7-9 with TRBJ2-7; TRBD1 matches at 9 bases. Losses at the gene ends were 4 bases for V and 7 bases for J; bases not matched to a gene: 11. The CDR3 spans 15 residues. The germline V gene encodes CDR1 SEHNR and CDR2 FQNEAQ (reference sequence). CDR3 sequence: CASSSTGGFLGEQYF. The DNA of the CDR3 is TGTGCCAGCAGCTCGACAGGGGGATTTTTGGGTGAGCAGTACTTC.

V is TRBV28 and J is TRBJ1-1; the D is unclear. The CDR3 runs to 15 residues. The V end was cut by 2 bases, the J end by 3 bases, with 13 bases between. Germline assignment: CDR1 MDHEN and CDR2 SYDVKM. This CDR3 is CASSLGGLMDTEAFF. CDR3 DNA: TGTGCCAGCAGTTTAGGAGGTTTGATGGACACTGAAGCTTTCTTT.

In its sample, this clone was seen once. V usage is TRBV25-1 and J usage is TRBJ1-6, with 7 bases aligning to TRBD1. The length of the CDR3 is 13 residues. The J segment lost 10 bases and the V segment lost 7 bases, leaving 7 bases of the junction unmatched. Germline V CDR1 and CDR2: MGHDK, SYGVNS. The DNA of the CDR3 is TGTGCCAGCAAAAGGGGGCAGGACTCACCCCTCCACTTT. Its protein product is CASKRGQDSPLHF.

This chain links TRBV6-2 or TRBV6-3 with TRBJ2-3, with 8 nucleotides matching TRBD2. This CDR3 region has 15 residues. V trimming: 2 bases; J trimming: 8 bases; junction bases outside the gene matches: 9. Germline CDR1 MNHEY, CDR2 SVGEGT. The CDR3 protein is CASSYKSGGPGTQYF. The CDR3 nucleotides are TGTGCCAGCAGTTACAAGTCGGGAGGGCCGGGTACGCAGTATTTT.

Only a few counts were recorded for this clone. In nucleotides, the CDR3 is TGTGCCAGCATTTTCCTCAGGGGGCTAGATGGCTACACCTTC. Its protein product is CASIFLRGLDGYTF. This chain connects TRBV6-5 to TRBJ1-2; TRBD1 matches at 8 bases. The junction had 10 bases not matched to a gene; V was cut back by 7 bases and J by 6 bases. The CDR3 has 14 residues. The germline gives CDR1 MNHEY, CDR2 SVGAGI.